A selection of T cell receptor beta chains follows, all from one sample in a study of Graves' ophthalmopathy and Graves' hyperthyroidism. TCRdb processed the multiplex PCR reads anew with MiXCR; each CDR3 protein has one entry. This sample has around 1,200,000 distinct CDR3 sequences, with about two fifths found just once. The specimen sequenced was peripheral blood or thyroid tissue (not recorded which). Receptor source: an adult man with Graves' hyperthyroidism. Each CDR3 is given with its conserved first and last residue. A D gene is named only where the DNA matches it firmly. Size is stated for part of the rows, as once, few or many counts, or as a class when the clone is expanded.

TRBJ2-2 | 18 | few | TRBD1 | TRBV19 | CASSIAGYRGANTGELFF | TGTGCCAGTAGTATAGCGGGCTACAGGGGCGCGAACACCGGGGAGCTGTTTTTT
TRBJ1-1 | 18 | few | . | TRBV4-3 | CASSQVAVKGTMNTEAFF | TGCGCCAGCAGCCAAGTTGCGGTGAAGGGAACGATGAACACTGAAGCTTTCTTT
TRBJ2-2 | 17 | many | TRBD2 | TRBV5-1 | CASSLRWAGDHTGELFF | TGCGCCAGCAGCCTCCGATGGGCGGGAGATCACACCGGGGAGCTGTTTTTT
TRBJ1-1 | 14 | many | . | TRBV20-1 | CSARPDNMNTEAFF | TGCAGTGCTAGACCAGACAACATGAACACTGAAGCTTTCTTT
TRBJ1-1 | 14 | . | . | TRBV12-3/TRBV12-4 | CASILLGGDAEAFF | TGTGCCAGCATCCTTCTGGGTGGAGACGCTGAAGCTTTCTTT
TRBJ2-7 | 15 | . | . | TRBV7-9 | CASSLGGGDSYEQYF | TGTGCCAGCAGCTTAGGGGGAGGGGACAGCTACGAGCAGTACTTC
TRBJ1-1 | 15 | once | . | TRBV7-9 | CASSQVEVANTEAFF | TGTGCCAGCAGCCAAGTGGAGGTTGCGAACACTGAAGCTTTCTTT
TRBJ1-5 | 15 | . | TRBD1 | TRBV5-1 | CASSSGQDSNQPQHF | TGCGCCAGCAGCTCCGGACAGGATAGCAATCAGCCCCAGCATTTT
TRBJ1-3 | 13 | many | . | TRBV24-1 | CATSDYPGDTIYF | TGTGCCACCAGTGATTATCCCGGTGACACCATATATTTT
TRBJ1-6 | 13 | . | . | TRBV2 | CASNGAVNSPLHF | TGTGCCAGCAATGGGGCAGTTAATTCACCCCTCCACTTT
TRBJ2-7 | 17 | . | TRBD2 | TRBV7-9 | CASSWTSGRATTYEQYF | TGTGCCAGCAGCTGGACTAGCGGGAGGGCCACCACCTACGAGCAGTACTTC
TRBJ2-2 | 14 | . | . | TRBV20-1 | CSARGTPSTGELFF | TGCAGTGCTCGCGGGACACCATCCACCGGGGAGCTGTTTTTT
TRBJ1-2 | 14 | . | . | TRBV10-3 | CAVRWGRPNYGYTF | TGTGCCGTCAGATGGGGTCGACCTAACTATGGCTACACCTTC
TRBJ2-2 | 14 | many | TRBD2 | TRBV19 | CASTGLAGTGELFF | TGTGCCAGCACTGGACTAGCGGGGACCGGGGAGCTGTTTTTT
TRBJ1-3 | 14 | . | TRBD1 | TRBV29-1 | CSVGSGTGLNTIYF | TGCAGCGTTGGGAGTGGGACAGGACTGAACACCATATATTTT
TRBJ2-5 | 12 | . | . | TRBV6-6 | CASRAPVETQYF | TGTGCCAGCAGGGCCCCCGTGGAGACCCAGTACTTC
TRBJ2-5 | 12 | many | . | TRBV7-9 | CAIDQARETQYF | TGTGCCATCGACCAGGCGAGGGAGACCCAGTACTTC
TRBJ2-7 | 14 | . | . | TRBV4-2 | CASSQDPVPYEQYF | TGTGCCAGCAGCCAAGATCCAGTTCCCTACGAGCAGTACTTC
TRBJ1-3 | 14 | many | TRBD1 | TRBV29-1 | CSVGTGFSGNTIYF | TGCAGCGTCGGGACAGGTTTCTCTGGAAACACCATATATTTT
TRBJ1-1 | 15 | . | . | TRBV7-9 | CASSLGRVKGTEAFF | TGTGCCAGCAGCTTAGGCCGGGTCAAAGGCACTGAAGCTTTCTTT
TRBJ1-2 | 14 | few | . | TRBV3-1 | CASSHDQGSYGYTF | TGTGCCAGCAGCCACGACCAGGGGTCCTATGGCTACACCTTC
TRBJ1-5 | 18 | . | TRBD1 | TRBV5-6 | CASSSSSDRARGNQPQHF | TGTGCCAGCAGCTCCAGTTCGGACAGGGCCCGTGGCAATCAGCCCCAGCATTTT
TRBJ2-7 | 14 | many | . | TRBV7-2 | CASSPAGSGREQYF | TGTGCCAGCAGCCCCGCAGGCAGTGGACGCGAGCAGTACTTC
TRBJ2-6 | 18 | . | . | TRBV12-3/TRBV12-4 | CASSPLDSDLSGANVLTF | TGTGCCAGCAGTCCCCTAGACAGTGATCTCTCTGGGGCCAACGTCCTGACTTTC
TRBJ2-7 | 16 | . | . | TRBV5-4 | CASSLVPPNTSYEQYF | TGTGCCAGCAGCTTGGTTCCGCCTAATACCTCCTACGAGCAGTACTTC
TRBJ1-2 | 15 | many | TRBD1 | TRBV4-1 | CASSQEVTGGSGYTF | TGCGCCAGCAGCCAAGAGGTGACAGGGGGCTCCGGCTACACCTTC
TRBJ1-1 | 13 | few | . | TRBV28 | CASSWRSSTEAFF | TGTGCCAGCAGTTGGAGGAGTAGCACTGAAGCTTTCTTT
TRBJ1-1 | 15 | many | . | TRBV5-1 | CASSYKQGLVTEAFF | TGCGCCAGCAGCTACAAACAGGGACTGGTCACTGAAGCTTTCTTT
TRBJ1-1 | 16 | few | . | TRBV25-1 | CASSEGWADTYTEAFF | TGTGCCAGCAGTGAAGGTTGGGCGGATACGTACACTGAAGCTTTCTTT
TRBJ1-3 | 14 | . | . | TRBV5-1 | CASRDSLSGNTIYF | TGCGCCAGCAGGGACAGCCTCTCTGGAAACACCATATATTTT
TRBJ1-5 | 14 | . | . | TRBV20-1 | CSSTPGDSNQPQHF | TGCAGCAGCACACCGGGGGATAGCAATCAGCCCCAGCATTTT
TRBJ2-2 | 11 | . | . | TRBV7-9 | CASSGPMELFF | TGTGCCAGCAGCGGCCCCATGGAGCTGTTTTTT
TRBJ2-1 | 14 | . | . | TRBV20-1 | CSARAWNSYNEQFF | TGCAGTGCTAGGGCCTGGAACTCCTACAATGAGCAGTTCTTC
TRBJ2-2 | 16 | . | . | TRBV12-3/TRBV12-4 | CASTRTSGRGTGELFF | TGTGCCAGCACAAGAACCAGTGGGAGAGGGACCGGGGAGCTGTTTTTT
TRBJ1-1 | 14 | many | TRBD1 | TRBV6-6 | CAVGQGAIEAEAFF | TGTGCCGTGGGACAGGGGGCCATAGAGGCTGAAGCTTTCTTT
TRBJ2-4 | 14 | . | . | TRBV10-3 | CAIRQHREGNIQYF | TGTGCCATCAGACAGCACAGGGAGGGGAACATTCAGTACTTC